This T cell receptor beta chain appears in the sequencing data of a study of breast tumors, draining lymph nodes, adjacent tissues. TCRdb independently ran MiXCR on the multiplex PCR reads; one entry per CDR3 protein. The repertoire holds approximately 210,000 distinct CDR3 sequences, with 32% as singletons. Study observations and caveats: Luminal-like breast cancer showed significantly greater tumor-nontumor repertoire similarity than basal-like breast cancer did.

The J segment lost 10 bases and the V segment lost 2 bases, leaving 7 bases of the junction unmatched. In germline, CDR1 is SGHTA, CDR2 FQGTGA. The CDR3 has 14 residues. Axillary draining lymph nodes of breast cancer patients supplied the node samples. In this sample, this clonotype turned up many times. Antigen: not known. The chain joins TRBV7-3 to TRBJ2-1; the match to TRBD2 covers 8 bases. The clonotype originates from a female donor with breast cancer. Some clones in this sample may be carry-over from other donors' samples. The sample comprised axillary lymph node tissue. The CDR3 region has the DNA TGTGCCAGCAGCTTATTTTCAGGCGGGGGGGAGCAGTTCTTC. Translation gives CASSLFSGGGEQFF.